These 30 T cell receptor beta chains were all obtained from the same sample, sequenced in a study of graft-versus-host responses after intestinal transplantation. Here immunoSEQ multiplex PCR was the method, and the copy in TCRdb shows in-frame clones only, minus some. The sample has about 120,000 clones, over 80% seen once. Their recognized antigens are unknown. Specimen: unstimulated CD4+ T cells sorted from spleen or lymph node cells, collected before intestinal transplant. All receptors come from a human donor who received an intestinal transplant.

The chain employs TRBV25-1 and TRBJ2-7; D is unresolved. CDR1 and CDR2 from the germline V gene are MGHDK and SYGVNS. The CDR3 loop spans 14 amino acids. V was cut by 4 bases and J by 4 bases, with 14 bases left in between. CDR3 bases: TGTGCCAGCAGTGGTTTAGACCTCTGGTACGAGCAGTACTTC. The encoded protein is CASSGLDLWYEQYF.

V is TRBV28 and J is TRBJ1-4, with D hard to call. The CDR3 loop spans 14 amino acids. V dropped 1 base and J dropped 8 bases, with 11 bases sitting between them. Germline assignment: CDR1 MDHEN and CDR2 SYDVKM. In DNA form, the CDR3 reads TGTGCCAGCAGTTTATCGGTTCAGGTAGAAAAACTGTTTTTT. Translated: CASSLSVQVEKLFF.

The V and J genes are TRBV2 and TRBJ1-5, with TRBD1 as a possible D gene (5 bases). This CDR3 is built from 14 residues. V was shortened by 1 base and J by 6 bases, with 10 bases between the two germline ends. In germline, CDR1 is SNHLY, CDR2 FYNNEI. The CDR3 sequence: CASSEGPGRQPQHF. Written as DNA, the CDR3 is TGTGCCAGCAGTGAAGGTCCAGGGCGTCAGCCCCAGCATTTT.

This clone was seen once. CDR3 loop: CSVDRGPGANVLTF. The CDR3 region has the DNA TGCAGCGTTGACAGGGGACCTGGGGCCAACGTCCTGACTTTC. V and J are TRBV29-1 and TRBJ2-6; TRBD1 might be the D (6 bases). This CDR3 is 14 amino acids long. Trimming shortened V by 3 bases and J by 2 bases, and 8 bases separated the two germline ends. Germline V gene lookup returns CDR1 SQVTM and CDR2 ANQGSEA.

This chain joins TRBV6-5 and TRBJ2-4; tentative D call: TRBD2 (6 bases). CDR1 MNHEY and CDR2 SVGAGI come from the germline V gene. V lost 0 bases and J 15 bases, leaving 18 bases between the germline ends. The CDR3 has 14 amino acids. The CDR3 spells CASSYSKDGTYRYF. CDR3 DNA: TGTGCCAGCAGTTACTCGAAGGACGGGACTTATCGGTACTTC.

The chain uses TRBV5-8 and TRBJ2-1; D assignment may be TRBD1 or TRBD2 (5 bases each). The germline V and J ends were trimmed by 3 bases and 0 bases, with 16 bases remaining between them. This CDR3 has 17 residues. Germline V gene lookup returns CDR1 SGHTS and CDR2 YDEGEE. CDR3 coding DNA: TGTGCCAGCAGCTGGGGCGTGAGGGGCGACTCCTACAATGAGCAGTTCTTC. It specifies CASSWGVRGDSYNEQFF.

The chain recombines TRBV18 with TRBJ2-3; TRBD2 agrees at 9 bases. The J segment lost 4 bases and the V segment lost 4 bases, leaving 12 bases of the junction unmatched. Germline assignment: CDR1 KGHSH and CDR2 LQKENI. The CDR3 runs to 17 residues. The CDR3 DNA follows: TGTGCCAGCTCACTTATTCCACTAGCGGGCGGTCCAGATACGCAGTATTTT. Translating it yields CASSLIPLAGGPDTQYF.

The rearrangement links TRBV7-9 to TRBJ1-1; 9 bases are shared with TRBD1. The CDR3 is 17 amino acids. The junction had 7 bases not matched to a gene; V was cut back by 2 bases and J by 0 bases. Germline assignment: CDR1 SEHNR and CDR2 FQNEAQ (reference sequence). This CDR3 reads CASSLRQGQGMNTEAFF. CDR3 nucleotides: TGTGCCAGCAGCTTAAGGCAGGGACAGGGAATGAACACTGAAGCTTTCTTT.

The chain has TRBV19 and TRBJ2-3; 10 positions match TRBD1. This CDR3 comprises 15 residues. V shed 4 bases, J shed 2 bases, and the junction held 3 bases outside the gene matches. CDR1 and CDR2 from the germline V gene are LNHDA and SQIVND (reference sequence). CDR3 coding DNA: TGTGCCAGTAGTAGACAGGGGGCCGTCACAGATACGCAGTATTTT. Amino acids: CASSRQGAVTDTQYF.

This chain links TRBV10-1 with TRBJ2-1; TRBD2 matches 10 bases. The CDR3 length is 15 residues. Germline CDR1 reads WNHNN; CDR2 reads SYGVQD (reference sequence). The ends lost 6 bases at V and 8 bases at J; junction bases unmatched: 10. This chain's CDR3 is CASSSRLAGLDEQFF. The CDR3, as DNA: TGCGCCAGCAGCTCCAGACTAGCGGGCCTAGATGAGCAGTTCTTC.

The CDR3 protein is CASSLDYFRGERTQYF. In nucleotides, the CDR3 is TGTGCCAGCAGCCTCGACTACTTCCGGGGCGAAAGGACCCAGTACTTC. This chain connects TRBV7-8 to TRBJ2-5; TRBD1 or TRBD2 may be the D gene (5 bases each). CDR1 and CDR2 from the germline V gene are SGHVS and FQNEAQ. Trimming removed 5 bases at V and 7 bases at J, with 23 bases between. The CDR3 is 16 residues long.

The chain recombines TRBV6-5 with TRBJ2-5, with 8 positions matching TRBD2. Trimming cost V 0 bases and J 6 bases; bases outside gene matches: 6. The CDR3 is 15 residues long. Germline V gene sequence: CDR1 MNHEY, CDR2 SVGAGI. The CDR3 region has the DNA TGTGCCAGCAGTTACTCGCTTAGCGGGACGAAGACCCAGTACTTC. This codes for CASSYSLSGTKTQYF.

V is TRBV7-9 and J is TRBJ2-7; D gene ambiguous. The CDR3 length is 14 residues. V lost 3 bases, J lost 2 bases, and 11 bases lay in between. Germline CDR1 reads SEHNR; CDR2 reads FQNEAQ (reference sequence). The chain's CDR3 is CASSLIYGTYEQYF. CDR3 bases: TGTGCCAGCAGCTTGATTTACGGCACCTACGAGCAGTACTTC.

This chain links TRBV15 with TRBJ2-7; 7 bases map to TRBD2. With V trimmed by 2 bases and J by 1 base, 8 bases remained unmatched. CDR1 and CDR2 from the germline V gene are LNHNV and YYDKDF (reference sequence). The CDR3 has 16 residues. CDR3 sequence (DNA): TGTGCCACCAGCAGACCAGTGGCTAGCGGATCCTACGAGCAGTACTTC. It specifies CATSRPVASGSYEQYF.

The DNA for the CDR3 is TGTGCCAGCAGTCCCGGACAGGGGCGGGACAATGAGCAGTTCTTC. Translating it yields CASSPGQGRDNEQFF. The V call is TRBV11-3, the J call TRBJ2-1, with 9 bases fitting TRBD1. The junction had 8 bases not matched to a gene; V was cut back by 6 bases and J by 5 bases. The germline CDR1 and CDR2 sequences are SGHNT and YENEEA. There are 15 residues in the CDR3. The whole variable domain, remainder taken from reference TRBV11-3 and TRBJ2-1, is EAGVVQSPRYKIIEKKQPVAFWCNPISGHNTLYWYLQNLGQGPELLIRYENEEAVDDSQLPKDRFSAERLKGVDSTLKIQPAELGDSAVYLCASSPGQGRDNEQFFGPGTRLTVL.

This clone appeared a single time. The chain uses TRBV27 and TRBJ2-1; 10 bases are shared with TRBD2. The germline gives CDR1 MNHEY, CDR2 SMNVEV (reference sequence). V was clipped by 6 bases and J by 5 bases; unmatched bases: 10. This CDR3 region has 16 residues. In DNA form, the CDR3 reads TGTGCCAGCAGCTCTCCCCGTAGCGGGAGGAACAATGAGCAGTTCTTC. This translates into CASSSPRSGRNNEQFF.

The rearrangement links TRBV5-1 to TRBJ2-3, with a tentative D call TRBD2 (6 bases). Trimming pared 3 bases from V and 0 bases from J, leaving 14 bases between. The germline V gene encodes CDR1 SGHRS and CDR2 YFSETQ. There are 16 residues in the CDR3. Written as DNA, the CDR3 is TGCGCCAGCAGCTCCTCGGACTACACTAGCACAGATACGCAGTATTTT. This codes for CASSSSDYTSTDTQYF.

The chain carries TRBV6-5 and TRBJ2-7; TRBD2 matches 8 bases. The CDR3 contains 16 residues. V shed 2 bases, J shed 2 bases, and the junction held 8 bases outside the gene matches. CDR1 MNHEY and CDR2 SVGAGI come from the germline V gene. CDR3 in amino acids: CASSYPRGGRAYEQYF. For the CDR3, the DNA is TGTGCCAGCAGTTACCCCCGGGGGGGAAGGGCCTACGAGCAGTACTTC.

The chain employs TRBV7-3 and TRBJ2-1; TRBD2 might be the D (6 bases). Trimming shortened V by 0 bases and J by 9 bases, and 15 bases separated the two germline ends. The CDR3 is 15 residues long. Germline values: CDR1 SGHTA, CDR2 FQGTGA. CDR3 DNA: TGTGCCAGCAGCTTAACCGGGACTTCGGGTGTTGAGCAGTTCTTC. Translation: CASSLTGTSGVEQFF. Variable domain in full (rest from reference TRBV7-3 and TRBJ2-1): GAGVSQTPSNKVTEKGKYVELRCDPISGHTALYWYRQSLGQGPEFLIYFQGTGAADDSGLPNDRFFAVRPEGSVSTLKIQRTERGDSAVYLCASSLTGTSGVEQFFGPGTRLTVL.

The rearrangement joins TRBV5-6 to TRBJ2-7, with 11 bases matching TRBD2. The germline gives CDR1 SGHDT, CDR2 YYEEEE. With V trimmed by 4 bases and J by 6 bases, 9 bases remained unmatched. The length of the CDR3 is 15 residues. The CDR3 region is CASSATSGSFSEQYF. The CDR3 DNA reads as TGTGCCAGCAGCGCCACTAGCGGGAGTTTCTCCGAGCAGTACTTC. The full variable domain, with the rest looked up from reference TRBV5-6 and TRBJ2-7, is DAGVTQSPTHLIKTRGQQVTLRCSPKSGHDTVSWYQQALGQGPQFIFQYYEEEERQRGNFPDRFSGHQFPNYSSELNVNALLLGDSALYLCASSATSGSFSEQYFGPGTRLTVT.

V usage is TRBV27 and J usage is TRBJ1-2; D is perhaps TRBD1 (5 bases). Germline V gives CDR1 MNHEY, CDR2 SMNVEV (reference sequence). V was trimmed by 6 bases and J by 4 bases, leaving 15 bases between them. The CDR3 totals 14 residues. This CDR3 is CASRGTVWGYGYTF. DNA of the CDR3: TGTGCCAGCAGAGGGACGGTTTGGGGCTATGGCTACACCTTC.

The rearrangement joins TRBV5-4 to TRBJ2-1; 7 positions agree with TRBD1. This CDR3 region has 15 residues. The germline V gene has CDR1 SGHNT and CDR2 YYREEE (reference sequence). The V segment lost 3 bases and the J segment 0 bases; nucleotides outside the gene matches: 3. The DNA for the CDR3 is TGTGCCAGCAGCTCTTCAGGGGGCTCCTACAATGAGCAGTTCTTC. Its protein is CASSSSGGSYNEQFF.

This chain joins TRBV5-8 and TRBJ2-7, with 11 bases lining up with TRBD2. The V gene end was trimmed by 4 bases and the J gene end by 1 base; junction bases not matched to a gene: 7. The germline CDR1 and CDR2 sequences are SGHTS and YDEGEE. The CDR3 runs to 16 residues. CDR3 amino acids: CASSGNSGRASYEQYF. The CDR3, as DNA: TGTGCCAGCAGCGGGAATAGCGGGAGGGCTTCCTACGAGCAGTACTTC.

The chain combines TRBV30 with TRBJ2-7; D might be TRBD1 or TRBD2, each matching 5 bases. Trimming left V 1 base short and J 3 bases short, with 7 bases between. There are 12 residues in the CDR3. Germline values: CDR1 GTSNPN, CDR2 SVGIG (reference sequence). Here the CDR3 DNA reads TGTGCCTGGAGTGGGGGGATCTACGAGCAGTACTTC. Residues: CAWSGGIYEQYF. Variable domain in full (rest from reference TRBV30 and TRBJ2-7): SQTIHQWPATLVQPVGSPLSLECTVEGTSNPNLYWYRQAAGRGLQLLFYSVGIGQISSEVPQNLSASRPQDRQFILSSKKLLLSDSGFYLCAWSGGIYEQYFGPGTRLTVT.

This clone has only a few counts. V usage is TRBV9 and J usage is TRBJ2-7; no firm D call. Germline V CDR1 and CDR2: SGDLS, YYNGEE. The V end lost 3 bases, the J end lost 1 base, and 5 bases lay between the germline ends. The CDR3 has 12 residues. Written as DNA, the CDR3 is TGTGCCAGCAGCGGACCTTCCTACGAGCAGTACTTC. Translated, it gives CASSGPSYEQYF. Full variable domain (outside the CDR3, taken from reference TRBV9 and TRBJ2-7): DSGVTQTPKHLITATGQRVTLRCSPRSGDLSVYWYQQSLDQGLQFLIQYYNGEERAKGNILERFSAQQFPDLHSELNLSSLELGDSALYFCASSGPSYEQYFGPGTRLTVT.

The V and J genes are TRBV29-1 and TRBJ2-7, with D perhaps given as TRBD1 or TRBD2 (6 bases each). Trimming stripped 7 bases from V and 5 bases from J, with 21 bases between. Per the germline V gene, CDR1 is SQVTM and CDR2 is ANQGSEA. The CDR3 runs to 14 residues. The CDR3 sequence: CSAWGAGVSHEQYF. The CDR3 DNA reads as TGCAGCGCCTGGGGGGCCGGGGTTTCGCACGAGCAGTACTTC.

The V gene is TRBV29-1, the J gene TRBJ1-1; unclear D gene. The CDR3 contains 12 residues. From germline, CDR1 is SQVTM and CDR2 ANQGSEA. V was shortened by 7 bases and J by 0 bases, with 9 bases between the two germline ends. CDR3 sequence reads: CSAGRMNTEAFF. The CDR3 DNA sequence: TGCAGCGCCGGGCGGATGAACACTGAAGCTTTCTTT. The full variable domain, completed using reference TRBV29-1 and TRBJ1-1, is SAVISQKPSRDICQRGTSLTIQCQVDSQVTMMFWYRQQPGQSLTLIATANQGSEATYESGFVIDKFPISRPNLTFSTLTVSNMSPEDSSIYLCSAGRMNTEAFFGQGTRLTVV.

The chain combines TRBV4-1 with TRBJ2-1; tentatively, D is TRBD1 (5 bases). From germline, CDR1 is MGHRA and CDR2 YSYEKL. Trimming shortened V by 4 bases and J by 4 bases, and 23 bases separated the two germline ends. The CDR3 contains 18 residues. This chain's CDR3 is CASSLERGTAGRYNEQFF. CDR3 bases: TGCGCCAGCAGCCTAGAAAGGGGTACTGCCGGGCGGTACAATGAGCAGTTCTTC.

The chain carries TRBV6-1 and TRBJ2-5, with 8 bases fitting TRBD1. This CDR3 spans 13 amino acids. The V gene's germline CDR1 is MNHNS and CDR2 SASEGT. V gave up 8 bases and J gave up 4 bases; unmatched junction bases: 6. CDR3 loop: CASSDREGETQYF. The CDR3 region has the DNA TGTGCCAGCTCGGACAGGGAAGGAGAGACCCAGTACTTC.

The chain uses TRBV5-4 and TRBJ2-5; D perhaps matches TRBD1 (5 bases). The CDR3 loop spans 14 amino acids. The V gene's germline CDR1 is SGHNT and CDR2 YYREEE (reference sequence). V gave up 4 bases and J gave up 9 bases, with 19 bases separating them. The CDR3 spells CASSPVQALGAQYF. The DNA of the CDR3 is TGTGCCAGCAGCCCGGTACAGGCCCTTGGGGCCCAGTACTTC. Using reference TRBV5-4 and TRBJ2-5 for the parts outside the CDR3, the full variable domain is ETGVTQSPTHLIKTRGQQVTLRCSSQSGHNTVSWYQQALGQGPQFIFQYYREEENGRGNFPPRFSGLQFPNYSSELNVNALELDDSALYLCASSPVQALGAQYFGPGTRLLVL.